This T cell receptor beta chain was identified in a study of T-cell reconstitution after alpha-beta-depleted transplantation in children. Study results and caveats: After one year, T-cell counts and TCRbeta diversity mostly came from new T cells. Reported findings indicate that, about two months after transplant, alpha-beta T cells came from several hundred expanded clones, which were derived from non-depleted graft cells. Surviving recipient cells, namely T cells and thymic progenitors, were the source of high day-60 TCRbeta diversity in some patients.

This clonotype was recorded only once. The target antigen is unknown. Unique molecular identifiers featured in how the TCRbeta library was prepared. Using its own MiXCR run on the PCR reads, TCRdb lists one record per CDR3 protein. In the table there are 530,000 or so distinct CDR3 sequences, 25% to 30% of which are singletons. With 0 bases clipped from V and 4 bases from J, the junction kept 15 bases outside the gene matches. The CDR3 totals 19 residues. Germline values: CDR1 DFQATT, CDR2 SNEGSKA (reference sequence). This specimen consisted of PBMCs, obtained before TCRalphabeta/CD19-depleted stem cell transplant. V and J are TRBV20-1 and TRBJ2-1; 10 bases align to TRBD1. This receptor was identified in a boy younger than two with Wiskott-Aldrich syndrome, due to receive a stem cell transplant. Written as DNA, the CDR3 is TGCAGTGCTAGAGAGTTCGTCCTGTTGGGACAGGGGACTTACAATGAGCAGTTCTTC. Protein sequence: CSAREFVLLGQGTYNEQFF.